The 23 T cell receptor beta chains reported below all come from one sample, sequenced in a study of metastatic and nonmetastatic thyroid tumors. TCRdb re-analyzed the PCR reads through MiXCR. The sample has 13,000 or so clones, around a quarter seen once; the top ten hold 15% to 20%. There were no patients who had received any treatment before thyroid surgery. The sample comprised tumor tissue. The receptor set was obtained from a female donor with papillary thyroid cancer or a benign thyroid nodule (not recorded which). Some clones in this sample may be carry-over from other donors' samples.

V usage is TRBV12-3 or TRBV12-4 and J usage is TRBJ2-7; TRBD1 matches 7 bases. There are 14 residues in the CDR3. V trimming: 6 bases; J trimming: 2 bases; junction bases outside the gene matches: 7. The CDR3 reads CASRPGQPAYEQYF. The CDR3 DNA follows: TGTGCCAGCAGACCGGGACAGCCGGCCTACGAGCAGTACTTC.

Details on this clone: Relative to the germline gene, one junction end is altered; a read error may explain this. The V gene is TRBV28, the J gene TRBJ1-1, with D uncertain. The CDR3 is 15 amino acids. The germline V gene encodes CDR1 MDHEN and CDR2 SYDVKM. CDR3 region: CASSTPRGMSTESFF. In DNA, the CDR3 is TGTGCCAGCAGCACCCCTCGAGGGATGTCCACTGAATCTTTCTTT.

V gene TRBV30 combines with J gene TRBJ2-3; D possibly matches TRBD1 or TRBD2 (5 bases each). Germline CDR1 GTSNPN, CDR2 SVGIG (reference sequence). Trimming removed 2 bases at V and 6 bases at J, with 12 bases between. This CDR3 has 13 amino acids. CDR3 amino acids: CAWSKRGWDTQYF. CDR3 in DNA: TGTGCCTGGAGTAAGAGGGGCTGGGATACGCAGTATTTT.

Many counts were recorded for this clone. This chain joins TRBV6-4 and TRBJ2-2; weak D call: TRBD1 (6 bases). Trimming pared 7 bases from V and 0 bases from J, leaving 9 bases between. This CDR3 contains 14 residues. The germline gives CDR1 MRHNA, CDR2 SNTAGT. DNA of the CDR3: TGTGCCAGCATAACAGGGCCGAACACCGGGGAGCTGTTTTTT. Residues: CASITGPNTGELFF.

This clone was observed at least ten times. CDR3 in DNA: TGTGCCAGCAGCGCAAAGGAGGGAGCGAATTCACCCCTCCACTTT. It codes for CASSAKEGANSPLHF. V gene TRBV2 combines with J gene TRBJ1-6; D gene ambiguous. Trimming stripped 6 bases from V and 7 bases from J, with 16 bases between. The CDR3 sequence is 15 residues long. Germline CDR1 and CDR2: SNHLY and FYNNEI.

The chain has TRBV30 and TRBJ1-4; D unresolved. In germline, CDR1 is GTSNPN, CDR2 SVGIG (reference sequence). The CDR3 is 12 residues long. V was trimmed by 0 bases and J by 8 bases, leaving 7 bases between them. The CDR3 sequence is CAWSVLREKLFF. CDR3 coding DNA: TGTGCCTGGAGTGTACTGAGGGAAAAACTGTTTTTT. Full variable domain (missing parts from reference TRBV30 and TRBJ1-4): SQTIHQWPATLVQPVGSPLSLECTVEGTSNPNLYWYRQAAGRGLQLLFYSVGIGQISSEVPQNLSASRPQDRQFILSSKKLLLSDSGFYLCAWSVLREKLFFGSGTQLSVL.

This chain joins TRBV12-3 or TRBV12-4 and TRBJ2-5; the match to TRBD2 covers 12 bases. J lost 9 bases, V lost 4 bases, and 9 bases had no gene match. The CDR3 has 15 amino acids. The CDR3 loop reads CASSSTSGSGGAQYF. Here the CDR3 DNA reads TGTGCCAGCAGTTCGACTAGCGGGAGCGGGGGGGCCCAGTACTTC.

This rearrangement joins TRBV6-1 to TRBJ2-1; TRBD2 is a possible D gene (6 bases). V lost 6 bases and J lost 6, with 15 bases in between. CDR3 length: 14 amino acids. CDR1 MNHNS and CDR2 SASEGT come from the germline V gene. In DNA form, the CDR3 reads TGTGCCAGCAGGGAGAGTGGGCGGGGCAATGAGCAGTTCTTC. Translation gives CASRESGRGNEQFF.

This clone was counted many times. The V gene is TRBV6-1, the J gene TRBJ2-3, with a tentative D call TRBD1 (7 bases). Trimming took 2 bases from V and 0 from J, leaving 12 bases between them. Looked up from germline, CDR1 is MNHNS and CDR2 is SASEGT. This CDR3 has 16 amino acids. Here the CDR3 DNA reads TGTGCCAGCAGTGAAAGGAGGGGGCGTAGCACAGATACGCAGTATTTT. Residues: CASSERRGRSTDTQYF.

Sample share makes this clone medium-sized. J is TRBJ2-5 and V is TRBV30, with a tentative D call TRBD2 (5 bases). The V end was cut by 3 bases, the J end by 5 bases, with 25 bases between. CDR3 length: 17 residues. From germline, CDR1 is GTSNPN and CDR2 SVGIG (reference sequence). Here the CDR3 reads CAWRADWSPDRGETQYF. The CDR3 region has the DNA TGTGCCTGGAGGGCTGACTGGTCGCCCGACCGAGGGGAGACCCAGTACTTC.

This rearrangement joins TRBV30 to TRBJ1-3; 8 nucleotides align to TRBD1. After removal of 8 bases from V and 1 base from J, the junction contained 7 bases not matched to a gene. The CDR3 extends over 14 amino acids. The germline CDR1 and CDR2 sequences are GTSNPN and SVGIG (reference sequence). The CDR3 sequence: CAGDQGASGNTIYF. CDR3 nucleotide sequence: TGTGCCGGAGATCAGGGGGCGTCTGGAAACACCATATATTTT.

This clone was seen ten or more times. The J gene is TRBJ1-6, the V gene TRBV20-1, with 9 nucleotides matching TRBD1. CDR1 is DFQATT and CDR2 is SNEGSKA in the germline V gene (reference sequence). This CDR3 has 15 residues. Germline trimming cut 5 bases from V and 6 bases from J; bases unmatched to any gene: 8. This chain's CDR3 is CSAGTGFEGNSPLHF. CDR3 DNA: TGCAGTGCTGGGACAGGGTTTGAGGGTAATTCACCCCTCCACTTT.

This clone came up a few times. The chain joins TRBV5-1 to TRBJ2-7; tentatively, D is TRBD2 (6 bases). The CDR3 has 13 residues. The germline V and J ends were trimmed by 7 bases and 5 bases, with 16 bases remaining between them. Per the germline V gene, CDR1 is SGHRS and CDR2 is YFSETQ. CDR3 loop: CASRDSQAHEQYF. The DNA for the CDR3 is TGCGCCAGCCGGGACTCCCAAGCCCACGAGCAGTACTTC.

The chain couples TRBV11-2 to TRBJ2-7; D unresolved. The CDR3 sequence is 11 residues long. Germline V gene data show CDR1 as SGHAT and CDR2 as FQNNGV. The V and J ends lost 1 base and 6 bases respectively, with 4 bases between them. The DNA for the CDR3 is TGTGCCAGCAGCTTAGCGGGCGAGCAGTACTTC. Amino acids: CASSLAGEQYF.

The chain has TRBV19 and TRBJ2-6; a weak D match, TRBD1 (6 bases). CDR1 LNHDA and CDR2 SQIVND come from the germline V gene (reference sequence). The CDR3 runs to 18 residues. Trimming shortened V by 6 bases and J by 0 bases, and 18 bases separated the two germline ends. In nucleotides, the CDR3 is TGTGCCAGTAGAGAGAGGGGGAATCTGGTCTCTGGGGCCAACGTCCTGACTTTC. Protein sequence: CASRERGNLVSGANVLTF.

The rearrangement uses TRBV20-1 and TRBJ2-7; D is unresolved. With 0 bases removed from V and 2 bases from J, the gap between germline ends came to 14 bases. The CDR3 is 15 amino acids. Germline loops: CDR1 DFQATT, CDR2 SNEGSKA (reference sequence). In nucleotides, the CDR3 is TGCAGTGCTAGAGATACTCGGTACCGGGCCTACGAGCAGTACTTC. The encoded protein is CSARDTRYRAYEQYF.

Comments on this clone: It is likely a read error, because the conserved phenylalanine at the end of the CDR3 is missing. This sequence joins TRBV7-9 and TRBJ1-2; D is perhaps TRBD1 (6 bases). The ends were cut back, 6 bases at V and 3 bases at J, with 11 bases in the middle. Germline V gene data show CDR1 as SEHNR and CDR2 as FQNEAQ (reference sequence). CDR3 length equals 13 residues. The CDR3 sequence is CASRNGGDYGYTL. CDR3 DNA: TGTGCCAGCAGGAACGGGGGCGACTATGGCTACACCTTA.

This clone was recorded many times. This sequence joins TRBV29-1 and TRBJ2-3, with 13 bases aligning to TRBD2. CDR3 length: 16 residues. Germline CDR1 is SQVTM and CDR2 is ANQGSEA. Trimming removed 6 bases from V and 1 base from J; junction bases left unmatched: 7. The CDR3 DNA reads as TGCAGCGTGGGAGGGACTAGCGGGATGCGCACAGATACGCAGTATTTT. Its protein is CSVGGTSGMRTDTQYF.

This clone was observed many times. In the same sample, other DNA sequences code for this CDR3. V is TRBV19 and J is TRBJ1-4; 10 nucleotides agree with TRBD1. The CDR3 is 18 amino acids. Germline assignment: CDR1 LNHDA and CDR2 SQIVND (reference sequence). V was clipped by 4 bases and J by 4 bases; unmatched bases: 12. The CDR3 nucleotides read TGTGCCAGTAGTAGTCGGCGGAGGACAGGGGGAGTTAATGAAAAACTGTTTTTT. Translation gives CASSSRRRTGGVNEKLFF.

The chain employs TRBV7-6 and TRBJ2-7; D perhaps matches TRBD2 (6 bases). Germline lookup yields CDR1 SGHVS and CDR2 FNYEAQ. The CDR3 spans 13 residues. V was trimmed by 4 bases and J by 9 bases, leaving 16 bases between them. In nucleotides, the CDR3 is TGTGCCAGCAGCTATGCTAGCGAAAGGGGGCAGTACTTC. Translating it yields CASSYASERGQYF.

V is TRBV20-1 and J is TRBJ1-1; perhaps TRBD1 as D (6 bases). V was cut by 5 bases and J by 6 bases, with 16 bases left in between. Germline V CDR1 and CDR2: DFQATT, SNEGSKA (reference sequence). The length of the CDR3 is 13 residues. CDR3 nucleotides: TGCAGTGCTGAACCCCAGGGGATCCCTGAAGCTTTCTTT. It codes for CSAEPQGIPEAFF.

With respect to this clone: Without the conserved terminal phenylalanine or tryptophan, this CDR3 likely stems from a read error. The limits of the CDR3 on the DNA are not certain, so only TCRdb's listed CDR3 is given. This chain uses TRBV27 with TRBJ1-1. The germline V gene has CDR1 MNHEY and CDR2 SMNVEV (reference sequence). The CDR3 adds up to 14 amino acids, both ends counted. CDR3 loop: CARMEALEGPEDFS.

V usage is TRBV18 and J usage is TRBJ2-1; D assignment may be TRBD1 or TRBD2 (6 bases each). Trimming took off 5 bases at V and 7 bases at J, with 24 bases between the two ends. In germline, CDR1 is KGHSH, CDR2 LQKENI. The CDR3 contains 17 residues. The CDR3 loop is CASSSLTSRGPGNEQFF. The CDR3 coding sequence is TGTGCCAGCTCATCGCTTACTAGCCGGGGGCCGGGGAATGAGCAGTTCTTC.